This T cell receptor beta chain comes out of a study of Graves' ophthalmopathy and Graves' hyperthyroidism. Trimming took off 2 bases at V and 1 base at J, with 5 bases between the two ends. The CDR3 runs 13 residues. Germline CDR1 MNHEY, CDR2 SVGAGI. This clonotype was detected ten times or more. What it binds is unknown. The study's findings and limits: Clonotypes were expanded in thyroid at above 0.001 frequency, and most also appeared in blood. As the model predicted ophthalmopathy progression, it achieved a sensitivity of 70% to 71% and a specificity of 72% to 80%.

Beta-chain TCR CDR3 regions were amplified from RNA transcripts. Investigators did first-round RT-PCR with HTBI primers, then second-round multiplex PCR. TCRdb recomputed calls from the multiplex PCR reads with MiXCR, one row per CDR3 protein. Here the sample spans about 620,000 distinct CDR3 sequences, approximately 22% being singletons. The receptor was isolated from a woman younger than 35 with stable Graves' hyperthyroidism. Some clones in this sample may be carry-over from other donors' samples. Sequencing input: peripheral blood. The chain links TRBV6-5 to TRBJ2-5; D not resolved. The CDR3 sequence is CASSYRFQETQYF. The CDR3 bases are TGTGCCAGCAGTTACAGGTTCCAAGAGACCCAGTACTTC.